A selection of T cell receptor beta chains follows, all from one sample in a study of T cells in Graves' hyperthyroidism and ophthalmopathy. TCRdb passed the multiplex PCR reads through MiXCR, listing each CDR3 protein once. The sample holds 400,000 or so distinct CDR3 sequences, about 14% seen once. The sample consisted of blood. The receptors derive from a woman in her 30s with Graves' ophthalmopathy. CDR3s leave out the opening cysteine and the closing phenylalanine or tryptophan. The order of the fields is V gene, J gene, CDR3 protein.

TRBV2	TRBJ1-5	ASSDGWGKPQH
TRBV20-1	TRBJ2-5	SALTEYQETQY
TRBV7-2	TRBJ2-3	ASSLNRASGGTDTQY
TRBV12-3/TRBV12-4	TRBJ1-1	ASRLSLHRGKGGEAF
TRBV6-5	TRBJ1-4	ASSYSIRSSPPEKLF
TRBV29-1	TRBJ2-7	SVRHRPSGGNEQY
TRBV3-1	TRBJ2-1	ASSQENEQF
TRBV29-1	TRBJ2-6	SVDSSEPSGANVLT
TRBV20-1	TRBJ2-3	SARARLAGITDTQY
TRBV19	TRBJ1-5	ASSIAIGKQPQH
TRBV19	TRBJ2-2	ASSTQRSTGELF
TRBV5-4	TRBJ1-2	TSSLRGYGYT
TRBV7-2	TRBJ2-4	ASSLSQIDIQY
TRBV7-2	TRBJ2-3	ASSPPGGGGTDTQY
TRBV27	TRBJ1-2	ASSRRGQGLGYT
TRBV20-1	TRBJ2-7	SAQGGGDYEQY
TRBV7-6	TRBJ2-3	ASSTRGERLTDTQY
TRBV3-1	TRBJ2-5	ASSQGISQETQY
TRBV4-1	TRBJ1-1	ASSRDLQLIGTEAF
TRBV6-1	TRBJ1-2	ASSSPQRRGYGYT
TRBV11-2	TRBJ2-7	ASSYDSYEQY
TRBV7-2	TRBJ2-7	ASSLPGSYEQY
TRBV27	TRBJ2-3	ASTKFVLNGTDTQY